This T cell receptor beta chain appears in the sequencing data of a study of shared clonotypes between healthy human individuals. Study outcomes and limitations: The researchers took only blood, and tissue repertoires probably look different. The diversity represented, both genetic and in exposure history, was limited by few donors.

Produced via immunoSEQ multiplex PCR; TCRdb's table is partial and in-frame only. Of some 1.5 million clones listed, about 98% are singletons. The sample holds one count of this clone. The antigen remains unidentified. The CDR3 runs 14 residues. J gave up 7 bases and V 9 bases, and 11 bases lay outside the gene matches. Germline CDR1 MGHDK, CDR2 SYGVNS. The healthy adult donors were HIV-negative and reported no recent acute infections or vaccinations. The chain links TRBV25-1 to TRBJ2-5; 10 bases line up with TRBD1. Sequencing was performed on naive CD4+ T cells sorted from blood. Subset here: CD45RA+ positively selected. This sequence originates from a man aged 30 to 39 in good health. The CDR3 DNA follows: TGTGCCAGGGGGACAGGGGCCTCTTTGGTGACCCAGTACTTC. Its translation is CARGTGASLVTQYF.